One and the same sample provided the 15 T cell receptor beta chains below, sequenced in a study of T cells in Graves' hyperthyroidism and ophthalmopathy. Amplified TCR beta CDR3 regions derived from RNA transcripts. The HTBI primer set was used in a first-round RT-PCR of the TCR CDR3. TCRdb passed the multiplex PCR reads through MiXCR, listing each CDR3 protein once. The table includes 550,000 to 800,000 distinct CDR3 sequences, over 15% detected once. The sequenced sample was blood. These receptors originate from a young man with Graves' hyperthyroidism.

This clonotype has more than one count but fewer than ten. The chain couples TRBV14 to TRBJ1-4; D unclear. CDR3 length: 12 amino acids. Trimming removed 2 bases from V and 4 bases from J, with 2 bases in between. From germline, CDR1 is SGHDN and CDR2 FVKESK. The CDR3 reads CASSQYNEKLFF. Here the CDR3 DNA reads TGTGCCAGCAGCCAATATAATGAAAAACTGTTTTTT.

The rearrangement joins TRBV6-1 to TRBJ2-7, with 9 bases matching TRBD1. The CDR3 covers 15 residues. J lost 6 bases, V lost 4 bases, and 10 bases had no gene match. The germline V gene has CDR1 MNHNS and CDR2 SASEGT. The CDR3 protein is CASSAQGAAPAEQYF. The CDR3 DNA sequence: TGTGCCAGCAGTGCACAGGGGGCAGCCCCGGCCGAGCAGTACTTC.

Only a few counts were recorded for this clonotype. V usage is TRBV20-1 and J usage is TRBJ2-1; no clear D. The germline V gene has CDR1 DFQATT and CDR2 SNEGSKA (reference sequence). The V and J ends lost 5 bases and 6 bases respectively, with 8 bases between them. This CDR3 is 11 amino acids long. CDR3 DNA sequence: TGCAGTGCTCATTGGGGCAATGAGCAGTTCTTC. Translating it yields CSAHWGNEQFF.

This clonotype was counted many times. The chain has TRBV12-3 or TRBV12-4 and TRBJ1-1; perhaps TRBD1 as D (6 bases). The V gene lost 5 bases and the J gene lost 3 bases, with 13 bases spanning the gap. The CDR3 is 14 residues long. CDR3 loop: CASSPGVGDTEAFF. CDR3 DNA: TGTGCCAGCAGTCCAGGGGTGGGGGACACTGAAGCTTTCTTT.

The rearrangement links TRBV5-6 to TRBJ2-7; D tentatively fits TRBD1 or TRBD2 (5 bases each). V lost 4 bases and J lost 1, with 15 bases in between. Germline CDR1 SGHDT, CDR2 YYEEEE. The CDR3 is 15 amino acids. The chain's CDR3 is CASSKGTLASYEQYF. DNA for the CDR3: TGTGCCAGCAGCAAAGGGACCCTAGCTTCCTACGAGCAGTACTTC.

J is TRBJ2-5 and V is TRBV5-1; D is perhaps TRBD1 or TRBD2 (5 bases each). Germline assignment: CDR1 SGHRS and CDR2 YFSETQ. Trimming removed 7 bases at V and 1 base at J, with 11 bases between. The CDR3 sequence is 13 residues long. The CDR3 here is CASRDVGQETQYF. CDR3 nucleotide sequence: TGCGCCAGCCGGGACGTAGGCCAAGAGACCCAGTACTTC.

J is TRBJ2-1 and V is TRBV6-4, with D perhaps TRBD2 (6 bases). CDR1 is MRHNA, CDR2 SNTAGT, per germline. The CDR3 runs 17 residues. V was trimmed by 6 bases and J by 0 bases, leaving 18 bases between them. CDR3 in DNA: TGTGCCAGCAGCGAAAGACCCCTGCGGGACTCCTACAATGAGCAGTTCTTC. It translates to CASSERPLRDSYNEQFF.

The sample holds a few counts of this clonotype. The chain is built from TRBV29-1 and TRBJ1-2, with D possibly matching TRBD1 (6 bases). The CDR3 consists of 15 residues. The germline CDR1 and CDR2 sequences are SQVTM and ANQGSEA. Between the trimmed V and J ends, which lost 4 bases and 2 bases, there was a span of 17 bases. Written as DNA, the CDR3 is TGCAGCGTTGCCCAGCCCGCAGGGGACAACTATGGCTACACCTTC. It yields the protein CSVAQPAGDNYGYTF.

There are many counts of this clonotype. This chain joins TRBV28 and TRBJ2-3; 13 bases match TRBD2. This CDR3 region has 16 residues. Germline V gives CDR1 MDHEN, CDR2 SYDVKM. Germline trimming cut 5 bases from V and 3 bases from J; bases unmatched to any gene: 5. The CDR3 sequence: CASSRWTSGSTDTQYF. CDR3 coding DNA: TGTGCCAGCAGTCGTTGGACTAGCGGGAGTACAGATACGCAGTATTTT.

The rearrangement joins TRBV20-1 to TRBJ2-7; TRBD2 matches at 9 bases. This CDR3 contains 14 residues. The germline V gene encodes CDR1 DFQATT and CDR2 SNEGSKA (reference sequence). Unmatched junction bases numbered 7, after V lost 6 bases and J lost 1 base. CDR3 residues: CSATGSGSSYEQYF. DNA for the CDR3: TGCAGTGCCACAGGTAGCGGGAGTTCCTACGAGCAGTACTTC.

This sequence joins TRBV12-3 or TRBV12-4 and TRBJ2-2, with TRBD1 identical over 7 bases. V lost 1 base, J lost 1 base, and 3 bases stayed unmatched. The CDR3 spans 16 residues. The CDR3, as DNA: TGTGCCAGCAGTTTAGAGGGACAGAGGAACACCGGGGAGCTGTTTTTT. Translation: CASSLEGQRNTGELFF.

In this sample, this clonotype turned up many times. This rearrangement joins TRBV28 to TRBJ2-4; the D is unclear. Trimming removed 3 bases at V and 0 bases at J, with 12 bases between. Germline CDR1 reads MDHEN; CDR2 reads SYDVKM. This CDR3 region has 16 residues. Here the CDR3 DNA reads TGTGCCAGCAGTTTGAATCCACAGAGAGCCAAAAACATTCAGTACTTC. It specifies CASSLNPQRAKNIQYF.

This chain joins TRBV27 and TRBJ2-1, with 10 bases lining up with TRBD2. The CDR3 runs to 14 residues. Germline trimming cut 3 bases from V and 8 bases from J; bases unmatched to any gene: 4. Looked up from germline, CDR1 is MNHEY and CDR2 is SMNVEV (reference sequence). The CDR3 reads CASSLSTSGDEQFF. The CDR3 coding sequence is TGTGCCAGCAGTTTGTCTACTAGCGGGGATGAGCAGTTCTTC.

This clonotype came up many times. The chain recombines TRBV2 with TRBJ1-1; TRBD1 is a possible D gene (5 bases). Germline assignment: CDR1 SNHLY and CDR2 FYNNEI. V lost 6 bases and J 1 base, leaving 9 bases between the germline ends. This CDR3 is 13 amino acids long. The DNA of the CDR3 is TGTGCCAGCAGCGAGGGACGGAACACTGAAGCTTTCTTT. The encoded protein is CASSEGRNTEAFF.

The chain combines TRBV19 with TRBJ2-1; D is perhaps TRBD2 (5 bases). The CDR3 has 14 residues. V lost 2 bases and J 3 bases, leaving 8 bases between the germline ends. Germline-derived CDR1 and CDR2 are LNHDA and SQIVND (reference sequence). In nucleotides, the CDR3 is TGTGCCAGTAGTATAAACGGGAACTACAATGAGCAGTTCTTC. This sequence encodes CASSINGNYNEQFF.